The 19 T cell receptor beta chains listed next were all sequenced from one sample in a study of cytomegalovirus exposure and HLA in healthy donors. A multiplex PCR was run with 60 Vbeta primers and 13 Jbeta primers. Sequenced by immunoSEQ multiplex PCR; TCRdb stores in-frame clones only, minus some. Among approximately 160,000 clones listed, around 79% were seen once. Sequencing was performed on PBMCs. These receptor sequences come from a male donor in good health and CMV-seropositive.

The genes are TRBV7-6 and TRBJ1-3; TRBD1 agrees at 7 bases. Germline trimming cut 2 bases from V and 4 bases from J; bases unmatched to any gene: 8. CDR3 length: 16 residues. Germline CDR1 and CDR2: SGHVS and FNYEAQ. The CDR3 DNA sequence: TGTGCCAGCAGCTTACACAGGGGCTCGACAGGAAACACCATATATTTT. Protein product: CASSLHRGSTGNTIYF.

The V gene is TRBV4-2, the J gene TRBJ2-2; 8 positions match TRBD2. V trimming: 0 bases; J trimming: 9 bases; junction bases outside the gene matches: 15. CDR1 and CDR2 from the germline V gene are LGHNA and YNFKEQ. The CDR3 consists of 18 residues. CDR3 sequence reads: CASSQEGGAGAAYRELFF. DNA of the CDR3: TGTGCCAGCAGCCAAGAGGGGGGAGCGGGGGCGGCCTACCGGGAGCTGTTTTTT.

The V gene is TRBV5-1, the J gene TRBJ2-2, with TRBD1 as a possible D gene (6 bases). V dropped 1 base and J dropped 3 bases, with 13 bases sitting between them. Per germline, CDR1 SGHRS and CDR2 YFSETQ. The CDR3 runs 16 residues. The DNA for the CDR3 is TGCGCCAGCAGCTTGAAGGCCAGGGGCGACACCGGGGAGCTGTTTTTT. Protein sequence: CASSLKARGDTGELFF.

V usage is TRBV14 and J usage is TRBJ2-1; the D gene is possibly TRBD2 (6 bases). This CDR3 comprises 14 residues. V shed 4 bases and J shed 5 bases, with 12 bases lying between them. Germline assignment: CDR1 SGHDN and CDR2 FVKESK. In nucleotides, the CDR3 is TGTGCCAGCAGCCCACGGGACTTCCACAATGAGCAGTTCTTC. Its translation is CASSPRDFHNEQFF.

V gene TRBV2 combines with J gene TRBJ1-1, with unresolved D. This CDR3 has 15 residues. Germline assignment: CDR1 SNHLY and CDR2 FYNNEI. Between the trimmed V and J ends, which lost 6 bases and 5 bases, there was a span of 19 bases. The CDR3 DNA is TGTGCCAGCAGAAAAGTGAGAATTTCCGAAACTGAAGCTTTCTTT. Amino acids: CASRKVRISETEAFF.

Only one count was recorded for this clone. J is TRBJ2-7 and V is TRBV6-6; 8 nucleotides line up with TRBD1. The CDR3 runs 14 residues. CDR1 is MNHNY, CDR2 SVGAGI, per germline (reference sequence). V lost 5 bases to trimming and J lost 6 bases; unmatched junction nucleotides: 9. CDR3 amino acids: CASSTADRVPEQYF. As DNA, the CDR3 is TGTGCCAGCAGTACAGCGGACAGGGTCCCCGAGCAGTACTTC.

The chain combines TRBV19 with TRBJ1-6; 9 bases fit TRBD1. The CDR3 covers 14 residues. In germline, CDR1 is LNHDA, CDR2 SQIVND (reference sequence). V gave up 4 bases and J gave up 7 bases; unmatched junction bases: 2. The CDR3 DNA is TGTGCCAGTAGTACCGGGACAGGGAATTCACCCCTCCACTTT. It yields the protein CASSTGTGNSPLHF.

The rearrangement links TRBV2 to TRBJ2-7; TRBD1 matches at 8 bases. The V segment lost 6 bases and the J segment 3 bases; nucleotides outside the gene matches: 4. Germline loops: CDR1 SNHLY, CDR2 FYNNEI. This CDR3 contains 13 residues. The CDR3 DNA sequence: TGTGCCAGCAGAGGGACAGGAGACTACGAGCAGTACTTC. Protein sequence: CASRGTGDYEQYF.

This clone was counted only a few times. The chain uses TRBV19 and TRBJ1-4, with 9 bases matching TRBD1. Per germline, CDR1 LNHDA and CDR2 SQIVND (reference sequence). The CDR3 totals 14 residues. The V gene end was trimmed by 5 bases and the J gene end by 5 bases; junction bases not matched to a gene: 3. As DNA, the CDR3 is TGTGCCAGTAGTGTGACAGGGGGGAATGAAAAACTGTTTTTT. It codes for CASSVTGGNEKLFF.

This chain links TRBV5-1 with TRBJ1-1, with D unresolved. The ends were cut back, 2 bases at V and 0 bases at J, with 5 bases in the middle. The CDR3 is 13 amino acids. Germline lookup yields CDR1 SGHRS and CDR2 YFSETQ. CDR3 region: CASSFNLNTEAFF. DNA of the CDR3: TGCGCCAGCAGCTTTAATCTGAACACTGAAGCTTTCTTT.

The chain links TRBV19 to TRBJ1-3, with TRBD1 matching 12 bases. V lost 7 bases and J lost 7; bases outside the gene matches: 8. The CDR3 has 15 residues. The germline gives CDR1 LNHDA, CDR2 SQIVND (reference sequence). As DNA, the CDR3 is TGTGCCAGTACCCGAGGGACAGGGGGCGGGAACACCATATATTTT. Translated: CASTRGTGGGNTIYF.

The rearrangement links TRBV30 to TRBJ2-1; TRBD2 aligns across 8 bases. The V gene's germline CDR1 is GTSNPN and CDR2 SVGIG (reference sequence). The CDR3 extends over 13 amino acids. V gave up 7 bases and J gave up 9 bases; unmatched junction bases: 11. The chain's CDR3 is CASLTGGPGEQFF. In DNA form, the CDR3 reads TGTGCCTCTCTCACGGGGGGGCCGGGTGAGCAGTTCTTC.

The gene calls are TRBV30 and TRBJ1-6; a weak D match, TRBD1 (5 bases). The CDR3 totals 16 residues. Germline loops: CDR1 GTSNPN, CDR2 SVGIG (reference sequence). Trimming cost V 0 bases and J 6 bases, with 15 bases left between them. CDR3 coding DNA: TGTGCCTGGAGTGTAAGGAGGGGTCCAGGTAATTCACCCCTCCACTTT. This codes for CAWSVRRGPGNSPLHF. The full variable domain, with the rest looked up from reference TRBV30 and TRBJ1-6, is SQTIHQWPATLVQPVGSPLSLECTVEGTSNPNLYWYRQAAGRGLQLLFYSVGIGQISSEVPQNLSASRPQDRQFILSSKKLLLSDSGFYLCAWSVRRGPGNSPLHFGNGTRLTVT.

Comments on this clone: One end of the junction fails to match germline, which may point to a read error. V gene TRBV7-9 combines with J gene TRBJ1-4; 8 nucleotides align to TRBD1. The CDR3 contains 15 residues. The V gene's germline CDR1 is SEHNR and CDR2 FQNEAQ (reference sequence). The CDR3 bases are TGTTCCAGCAGCTATGGGACAGGACTTAATGAAAAACTGTTTTTT. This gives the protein CSSSYGTGLNEKLFF.

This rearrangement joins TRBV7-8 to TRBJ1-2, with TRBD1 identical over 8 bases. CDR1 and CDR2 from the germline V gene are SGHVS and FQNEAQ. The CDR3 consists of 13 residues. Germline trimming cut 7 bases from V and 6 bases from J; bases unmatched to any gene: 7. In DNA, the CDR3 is TGTGCCAGCACAGGGGGCTGGGAAGATGGCTACACCTTC. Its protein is CASTGGWEDGYTF.

The CDR3 loop is CASSPTGEGARYGYTF. The CDR3 nucleotides read TGTGCCAGCAGCCCTACCGGTGAGGGGGCGCGCTATGGCTACACCTTC. The chain employs TRBV5-4 and TRBJ1-2; 7 bases match TRBD1. Germline values: CDR1 SGHNT, CDR2 YYREEE (reference sequence). This CDR3 contains 16 residues. Losses at the gene ends were 4 bases for V and 4 bases for J; bases not matched to a gene: 13.

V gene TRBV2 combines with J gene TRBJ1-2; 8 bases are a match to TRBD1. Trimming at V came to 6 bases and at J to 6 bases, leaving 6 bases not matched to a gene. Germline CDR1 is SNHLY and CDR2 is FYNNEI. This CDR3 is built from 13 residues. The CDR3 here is CASSDTTGDGYTF. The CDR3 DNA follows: TGTGCCAGCAGCGATACGACAGGGGATGGCTACACCTTC.

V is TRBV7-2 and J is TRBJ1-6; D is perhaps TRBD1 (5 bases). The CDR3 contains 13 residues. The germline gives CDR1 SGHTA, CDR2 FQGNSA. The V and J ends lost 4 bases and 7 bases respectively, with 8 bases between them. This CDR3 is CASSSTGNSPLHF. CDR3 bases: TGTGCCAGCAGCTCCACAGGCAATTCACCCCTCCACTTT.

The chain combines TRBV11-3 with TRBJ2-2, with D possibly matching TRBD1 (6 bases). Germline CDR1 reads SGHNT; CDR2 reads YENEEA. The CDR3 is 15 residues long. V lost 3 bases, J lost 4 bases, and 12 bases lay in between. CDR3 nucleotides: TGTGCCAGCAGCTTGGGTACAGGGAGCACCGGGGAGCTGTTTTTT. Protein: CASSLGTGSTGELFF.